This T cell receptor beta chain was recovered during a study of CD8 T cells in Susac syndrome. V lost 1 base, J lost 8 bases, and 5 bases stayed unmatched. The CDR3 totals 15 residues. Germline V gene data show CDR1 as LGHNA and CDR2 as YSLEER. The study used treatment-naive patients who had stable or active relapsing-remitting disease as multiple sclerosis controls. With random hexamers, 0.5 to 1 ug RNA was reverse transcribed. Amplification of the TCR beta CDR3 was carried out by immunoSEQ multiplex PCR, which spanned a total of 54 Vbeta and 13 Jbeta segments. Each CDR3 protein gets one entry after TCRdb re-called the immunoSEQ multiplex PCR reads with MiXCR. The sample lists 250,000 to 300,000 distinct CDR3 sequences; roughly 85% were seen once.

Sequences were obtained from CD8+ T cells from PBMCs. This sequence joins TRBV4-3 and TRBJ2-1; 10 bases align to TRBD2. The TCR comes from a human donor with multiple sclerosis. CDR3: CASSQVETSGYEQFF. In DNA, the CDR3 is TGCGCCAGCAGCCAAGTTGAGACTAGCGGGTATGAGCAGTTCTTC.